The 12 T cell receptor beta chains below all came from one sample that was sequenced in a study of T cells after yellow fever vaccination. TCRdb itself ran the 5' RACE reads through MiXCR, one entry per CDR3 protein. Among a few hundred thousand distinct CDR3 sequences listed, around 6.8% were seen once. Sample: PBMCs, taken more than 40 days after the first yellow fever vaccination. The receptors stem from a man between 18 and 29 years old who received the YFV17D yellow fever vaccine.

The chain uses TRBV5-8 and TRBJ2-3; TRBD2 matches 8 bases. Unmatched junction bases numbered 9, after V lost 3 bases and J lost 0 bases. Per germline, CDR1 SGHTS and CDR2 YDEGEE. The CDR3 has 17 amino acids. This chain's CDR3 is CASSWVAGSGSTDTQYF. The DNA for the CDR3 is TGTGCCAGCAGCTGGGTAGCGGGGTCCGGAAGCACAGATACGCAGTATTTT.

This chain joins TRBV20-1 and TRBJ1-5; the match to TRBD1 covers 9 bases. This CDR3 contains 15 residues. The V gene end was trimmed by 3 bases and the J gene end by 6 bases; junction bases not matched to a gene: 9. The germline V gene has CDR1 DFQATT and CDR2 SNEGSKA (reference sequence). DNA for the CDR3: TGCAGTGCTAGCCCTCGACAGGGGGGGAGTCAGCCCCAGCATTTT. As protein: CSASPRQGGSQPQHF.

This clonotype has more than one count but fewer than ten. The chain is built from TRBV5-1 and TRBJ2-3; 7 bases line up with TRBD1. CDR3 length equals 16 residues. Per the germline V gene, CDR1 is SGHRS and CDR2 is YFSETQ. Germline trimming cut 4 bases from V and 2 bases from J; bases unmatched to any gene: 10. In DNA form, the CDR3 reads TGCGCCAGCAGCAGGATGCCGACAGGGAACACAGATACGCAGTATTTT. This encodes CASSRMPTGNTDTQYF. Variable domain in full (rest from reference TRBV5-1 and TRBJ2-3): KAGVTQTPRYLIKTRGQQVTLSCSPISGHRSVSWYQQTPGQGLQFLFEYFSETQRNKGNFPGRFSGRQFSNSRSEMNVSTLELGDSALYLCASSRMPTGNTDTQYFGPGTRLTVL.

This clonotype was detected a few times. The CDR3 DNA reads TGCAGTGCTAGAGATACCCGACAGGGCCTTAACTATGGCTACACCTTC. This sequence encodes CSARDTRQGLNYGYTF. This chain links TRBV20-1 with TRBJ1-2; 7 positions match TRBD1. The CDR3 has 16 amino acids. V was pared by 0 bases and J by 1 base, with 8 bases of the junction left unmatched. In germline, CDR1 is DFQATT, CDR2 SNEGSKA (reference sequence).

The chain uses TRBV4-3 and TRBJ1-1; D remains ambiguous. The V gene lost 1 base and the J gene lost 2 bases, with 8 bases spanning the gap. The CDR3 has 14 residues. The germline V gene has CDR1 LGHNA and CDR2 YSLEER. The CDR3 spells CASSQGGTNTEAFF. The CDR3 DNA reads TGCGCCAGCAGCCAAGGAGGTACAAACACTGAAGCTTTCTTT.

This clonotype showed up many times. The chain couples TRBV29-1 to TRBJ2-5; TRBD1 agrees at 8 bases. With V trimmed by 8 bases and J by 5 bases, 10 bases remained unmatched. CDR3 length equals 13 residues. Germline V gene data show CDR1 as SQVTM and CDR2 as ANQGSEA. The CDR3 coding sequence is TGCAGCCTGTCGACAGGGGCCCGGGAGACCCAGTACTTC. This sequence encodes CSLSTGARETQYF. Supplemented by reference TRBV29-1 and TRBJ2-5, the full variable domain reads SAVISQKPSRDICQRGTSLTIQCQVDSQVTMMFWYRQQPGQSLTLIATANQGSEATYESGFVIDKFPISRPNLTFSTLTVSNMSPEDSSIYLCSLSTGARETQYFGPGTRLLVL.

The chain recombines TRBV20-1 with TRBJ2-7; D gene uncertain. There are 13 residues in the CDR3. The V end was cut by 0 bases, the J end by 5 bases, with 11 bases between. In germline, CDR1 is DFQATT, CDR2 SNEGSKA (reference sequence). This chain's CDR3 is CSARDTGVDEQYV. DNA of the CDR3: TGCAGTGCTAGAGATACTGGGGTTGACGAGCAGTACGTC.

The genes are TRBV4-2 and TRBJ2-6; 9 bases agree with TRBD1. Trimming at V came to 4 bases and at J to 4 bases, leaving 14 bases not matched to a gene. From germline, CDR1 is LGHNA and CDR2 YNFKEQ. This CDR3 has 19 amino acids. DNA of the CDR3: TGTGCCAGCAGCCCGACCGGGACAGGGATGAGTTGGGGGGCCAACGTCCTGACTTTC. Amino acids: CASSPTGTGMSWGANVLTF.

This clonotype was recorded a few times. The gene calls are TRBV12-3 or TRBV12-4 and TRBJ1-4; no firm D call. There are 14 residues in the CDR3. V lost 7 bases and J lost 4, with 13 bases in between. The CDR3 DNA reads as TGTGCCAGCAAACCCACGGGGAATAATGAAAAACTGTTTTTT. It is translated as CASKPTGNNEKLFF.

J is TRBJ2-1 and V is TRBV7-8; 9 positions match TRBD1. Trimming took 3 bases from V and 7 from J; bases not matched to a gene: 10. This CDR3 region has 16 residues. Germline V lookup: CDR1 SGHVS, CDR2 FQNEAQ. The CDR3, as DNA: TGTGCCAGCAGCTTTGGGCCAGGACAGGGGTCGAATGAGCAGTTCTTC. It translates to CASSFGPGQGSNEQFF.

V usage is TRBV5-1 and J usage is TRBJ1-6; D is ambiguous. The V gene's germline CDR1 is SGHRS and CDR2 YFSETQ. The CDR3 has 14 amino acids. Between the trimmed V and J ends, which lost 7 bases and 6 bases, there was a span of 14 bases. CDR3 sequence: CASQASTPNSPLHF. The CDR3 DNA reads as TGCGCCAGCCAGGCCTCGACCCCTAATTCACCCCTCCACTTT.

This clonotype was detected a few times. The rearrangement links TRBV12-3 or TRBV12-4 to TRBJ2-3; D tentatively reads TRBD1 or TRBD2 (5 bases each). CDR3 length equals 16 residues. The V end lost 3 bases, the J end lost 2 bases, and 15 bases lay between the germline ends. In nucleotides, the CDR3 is TGTGCCAGCAGTTTGTTGGGGGACCCACTCACAGATACGCAGTATTTT. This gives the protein CASSLLGDPLTDTQYF.